The 22 T cell receptor beta chains reported below all come from one sample, sequenced in a study of identical twins (dated by TCRdb to the mid-2010s). Library construction relied on 5' RACE. TCRdb names Illumina HiSeq 2000 as the instrument used. The public reads were reprocessed in TCRdb via fastp at Q25 and MiXCR, keeping in-frame beta chains. One record per CDR3 amino acid sequence lists the most common genes and DNA. This sample holds more than 350,000 distinct CDR3 sequences; roughly 9% were observed only once. Of the sample, about 8.1% is held by the ten largest clones. Sequenced sample: naive T cells sorted from blood. Reading the label with the study, this specimen's cell subset or site is: cells isolated with a human naive T-cell isolation kit. Receptor source: a woman aged 50 to 60 in good health.

There are a few counts of this clonotype. V usage is TRBV25-1 and J usage is TRBJ2-7; the match to TRBD1 covers 8 bases. The germline gives CDR1 MGHDK, CDR2 SYGVNS. CDR3 length: 14 amino acids. Trimming took 4 bases from V and 3 from J; bases not matched to a gene: 5. The DNA for the CDR3 is TGTGCCAGCAGTGCGACAGGGGCCAACTACGAGCAGTACTTC. Protein product: CASSATGANYEQYF.

This clonotype has more than one count but fewer than ten. The V and J genes are TRBV30 and TRBJ2-4, with D possibly called TRBD1 or TRBD2 (5 bases each). Trimming shortened V by 4 bases and J by 1 base, and 14 bases separated the two germline ends. Germline loops: CDR1 GTSNPN, CDR2 SVGIG (reference sequence). This CDR3 contains 15 residues. CDR3 residues: CAWTVGERAKNIQYF. The CDR3 nucleotides read TGTGCCTGGACGGTGGGGGAAAGGGCCAAAAACATTCAGTACTTC.

This clonotype has at least ten counts. The chain combines TRBV12-3 or TRBV12-4 with TRBJ2-3; 7 bases match TRBD2. Trimming cost V 3 bases and J 6 bases; bases outside gene matches: 6. The CDR3 extends over 14 amino acids. The CDR3, as DNA: TGTGCCAGCAGTTTTGGACTAGTGTCGGATACGCAGTATTTT. The encoded protein is CASSFGLVSDTQYF.

This clonotype was seen at least ten times. The chain is built from TRBV5-1 and TRBJ2-3; D remains ambiguous. Germline CDR1 is SGHRS and CDR2 is YFSETQ. Deletions cut 0 bases from V and 6 bases from J, with 8 bases between. The length of the CDR3 is 13 residues. This CDR3 is CASSLGLGDTQYF. As DNA, the CDR3 is TGCGCCAGCAGCTTGGGGCTCGGGGATACGCAGTATTTT. Full variable domain (missing parts from reference TRBV5-1 and TRBJ2-3): KAGVTQTPRYLIKTRGQQVTLSCSPISGHRSVSWYQQTPGQGLQFLFEYFSETQRNKGNFPGRFSGRQFSNSRSEMNVSTLELGDSALYLCASSLGLGDTQYFGPGTRLTVL.

There are a few counts of this clonotype. The chain has TRBV5-1 and TRBJ2-1; D not certain. The CDR3 length is 15 residues. Per the germline V gene, CDR1 is SGHRS and CDR2 is YFSETQ. Trimming removed 0 bases at V and 7 bases at J, with 14 bases between. CDR3 bases: TGCGCCAGCAGCTTGGTACCCGGCGAGACTAATGAGCAGTTCTTC. It codes for CASSLVPGETNEQFF.

The rearrangement links TRBV4-1 to TRBJ2-1, with D perhaps TRBD1 (6 bases). The germline V gene encodes CDR1 MGHRA and CDR2 YSYEKL. Trimming cost V 4 bases and J 2 bases, with 12 bases left between them. The CDR3 length is 15 residues. CDR3 DNA sequence: TGCGCCAGCAGCCTACAGGGTGGCACCTACAATGAGCAGTTCTTC. It yields the protein CASSLQGGTYNEQFF.

The genes are TRBV4-1 and TRBJ2-4, with TRBD1 matching over 10 bases. The ends lost 1 base at V and 3 bases at J; junction bases unmatched: 6. The CDR3 sequence is 17 residues long. Germline lookup yields CDR1 MGHRA and CDR2 YSYEKL. The DNA of the CDR3 is TGCGCCAGCAGCCAAGGGGGACAGGGGACCTTCAAAAACATTCAGTACTTC. Its protein is CASSQGGQGTFKNIQYF.

This clonotype appeared many times. The V gene is TRBV12-3 or TRBV12-4, the J gene TRBJ2-1, with 11 bases lining up with TRBD2. The V segment lost 1 base and the J segment 9 bases; nucleotides outside the gene matches: 5. CDR3 length equals 15 residues. The CDR3 is CASSLVSGRATEQFF. The DNA of the CDR3 is TGTGCCAGCAGTTTAGTTAGCGGGAGGGCCACTGAGCAGTTCTTC.

In this sample, this clonotype turned up many times. The chain links TRBV20-1 to TRBJ2-7; D gene unclear. CDR3 size: 14 residues. Germline-derived CDR1 and CDR2 are DFQATT and SNEGSKA (reference sequence). V was shortened by 0 bases and J by 4 bases, with 13 bases between the two germline ends. CDR3 DNA: TGCAGTGCTAGAGACCCCGGAGTTCTGTACGAGCAGTACTTC. Translation: CSARDPGVLYEQYF.

This clonotype was recorded only once. A much bigger clone sits one base away, suggesting this may be a read error. The chain combines TRBV12-3 or TRBV12-4 with TRBJ2-1, with 11 bases that match TRBD2. The CDR3 contains 17 residues. The CDR3 DNA follows: TGTGCCGGCAGCTCTCTGTCCCTACTAGCGGGAGTCAATGAGCAGTTCTTC. It specifies CAGSSLSLLAGVNEQFF.

This clonotype was recorded at least ten times. The V call is TRBV29-1, the J call TRBJ1-1, with 9 bases fitting TRBD1. V lost 2 bases and J lost 1; bases outside the gene matches: 2. The CDR3 is 14 residues long. Germline V gene lookup returns CDR1 SQVTM and CDR2 ANQGSEA. The CDR3: CSVERTGANTEAFF. As DNA, the CDR3 is TGCAGCGTTGAACGGACAGGGGCGAACACTGAAGCTTTCTTT. Complete variable domain (other parts from reference TRBV29-1 and TRBJ1-1): SAVISQKPSRDICQRGTSLTIQCQVDSQVTMMFWYRQQPGQSLTLIATANQGSEATYESGFVIDKFPISRPNLTFSTLTVSNMSPEDSSIYLCSVERTGANTEAFFGQGTRLTVV.

This clonotype was detected ten times or more. The chain employs TRBV10-3 and TRBJ2-1, with 10 bases fitting TRBD2. The germline gives CDR1 ENHRY, CDR2 SYGVKD. CDR3 length: 18 residues. Unmatched junction bases numbered 16, after V lost 7 bases and J lost 4 bases. The DNA for the CDR3 is TGTGCCATCACCAACGGACTAGCGGCTGGAGGCGGGTACAATGAGCAGTTCTTC. Amino acids: CAITNGLAAGGGYNEQFF.

This clonotype was found many times. This chain links TRBV10-3 with TRBJ1-1, with 7 bases matching TRBD1. The CDR3 is 15 amino acids. J lost 5 bases, V lost 0 bases, and 6 bases had no gene match. Germline CDR1 is ENHRY and CDR2 is SYGVKD. The CDR3 sequence is CAISESPGGRTEAFF. In nucleotides, the CDR3 is TGTGCCATCAGTGAGTCGCCAGGGGGAAGAACTGAAGCTTTCTTT.

This clonotype showed up many times. The V call is TRBV9, the J call TRBJ2-1; 12 nucleotides match TRBD1. V trimming: 3 bases; J trimming: 9 bases; junction bases outside the gene matches: 13. There are 17 residues in the CDR3. The germline V gene has CDR1 SGDLS and CDR2 YYNGEE. In nucleotides, the CDR3 is TGTGCCAGCAGCGCATACCCCTTGGGACAGGGGGCAGGTGAGCAGTTCTTC. Encoded protein: CASSAYPLGQGAGEQFF. Looking up the rest from reference TRBV9 and TRBJ2-1 gives the full variable domain: DSGVTQTPKHLITATGQRVTLRCSPRSGDLSVYWYQQSLDQGLQFLIQYYNGEERAKGNILERFSAQQFPDLHSELNLSSLELGDSALYFCASSAYPLGQGAGEQFFGPGTRLTVL.

This clonotype appeared a few times. The chain has TRBV5-1 and TRBJ1-1, with unresolved D. This CDR3 is 14 amino acids long. CDR1 is SGHRS and CDR2 is YFSETQ in the germline V gene. Trimming took off 1 base at V and 2 bases at J, with 9 bases between the two ends. This chain's CDR3 is CASSLHRVNTEAFF. CDR3 coding DNA: TGCGCCAGCAGCTTGCACAGAGTAAACACTGAAGCTTTCTTT.

This clonotype was counted at least ten times. The J gene is TRBJ2-7, the V gene TRBV29-1; D uncertain. CDR1 is SQVTM and CDR2 is ANQGSEA in the germline V gene. V was shortened by 4 bases and J by 5 bases, with 9 bases between the two germline ends. This CDR3 contains 11 residues. The CDR3 DNA reads as TGCAGCGTTGTTGTAGGGAACGAGCAGTACTTC. Translation gives CSVVVGNEQYF.

This clonotype was counted only a few times. The rearrangement uses TRBV2 and TRBJ2-6; no firm D call. V was pared by 3 bases and J by 0 bases, with 6 bases between. The CDR3 extends over 15 amino acids. Germline CDR1 reads SNHLY; CDR2 reads FYNNEI. The CDR3 DNA reads TGTGCCAGCAGTGAGATCGTCTCTGGGGCCAACGTCCTGACTTTC. Translation gives CASSEIVSGANVLTF.

This clonotype showed up just a few times. V is TRBV10-3 and J is TRBJ2-2; D tentatively reads TRBD1 or TRBD2 (5 bases each). V dropped 11 bases and J dropped 2 bases, with 21 bases sitting between them. This CDR3 contains 16 residues. The germline V gene has CDR1 ENHRY and CDR2 SYGVKD. The CDR3 sequence: CADSFITAANTGELFF. In DNA, the CDR3 is TGTGCCGACAGTTTTATAACAGCGGCCAACACCGGGGAGCTGTTTTTT.

V and J are TRBV7-6 and TRBJ2-4; TRBD2 matches 10 bases. After removal of 3 bases from V and 8 bases from J, the junction contained 1 base not matched to a gene. This CDR3 has 13 residues. CDR1 and CDR2 from the germline V gene are SGHVS and FNYEAQ. The CDR3 region has the DNA TGTGCCAGCAGCTTCCTAGCGGGAGACATTCAGTACTTC. Translated: CASSFLAGDIQYF.

There are a few counts of this clonotype. The chain couples TRBV4-1 to TRBJ1-5; D may be TRBD1 (5 bases). The germline V gene has CDR1 MGHRA and CDR2 YSYEKL. Trimming removed 5 bases from V and 7 bases from J, with 15 bases in between. The CDR3 totals 14 residues. This CDR3 is CASSTTLGGQPQHF. The CDR3, as DNA: TGCGCCAGCAGCACGACCCTCGGGGGGCAGCCCCAGCATTTT.

In this sample, this clonotype turned up many times. This chain uses TRBV3-1 with TRBJ2-1; 8 nucleotides agree with TRBD2. In germline, CDR1 is LGHDT, CDR2 YNNKEL (reference sequence). The CDR3 totals 15 residues. Losses at the gene ends were 5 bases for V and 2 bases for J; bases not matched to a gene: 5. The CDR3 nucleotides read TGTGCCAGCAGCGAAACTAGCGGAGCCTACAATGAGCAGTTCTTC. This translates into CASSETSGAYNEQFF.

The CDR3 protein is CASSHELFTGELFF. In DNA, the CDR3 is TGCGCCAGCAGCCACGAATTGTTCACCGGGGAGCTGTTTTTT. J is TRBJ2-2 and V is TRBV5-1; the D is unclear. V lost 4 bases, J lost 4 bases, and 11 bases lay in between. The CDR3 consists of 14 residues. CDR1 is SGHRS and CDR2 is YFSETQ in the germline V gene.